These T cell receptor beta chains were read from a single sample in a study of shared clonotypes between healthy human individuals. Profiled with immunoSEQ multiplex PCR; TCRdb holds only in-frame clones, not every one. The data show about 2.3 million clones, with around 90% seen just once and around 0.38% held by the top ten. The sequenced material came from naive CD4+ T cells from PBMCs. The receptors originated from a man between 18 and 29 years old in good health. Some clones in this sample may be carry-over from other donors' samples. The CDR3 runs from the conserved cysteine through the conserved F or W. Each record gives: V gene, D gene, J gene, clone size, CDR3 DNA, CDR3 protein. D genes are given only for firm matches. A row's size may be missing; if present it is once, few, many or a size class.

>TRBV18|.|TRBJ2-5|.
TGTGCCAGCTCACCACTAGAAGGACAAGAGACCCAGTACTTC
CASSPLEGQETQYF
>TRBV23-1|.|TRBJ1-4|.
TGCGCCAGTGTGGGCCCCCGACTTCGCCCAACTAATGAAAAACTGTTTTTT
CASVGPRLRPTNEKLFF
>TRBV9|TRBD2|TRBJ2-3|.
TGTGCCAGCAGCGTAGTAGCTAGCGGAGCAGATACGCAGTATTTT
CASSVVASGADTQYF
>TRBV9|.|TRBJ2-5|.
TGTGCCAGCAGCGTTTCAAGCCAAGAGACCCAGTACTTC
CASSVSSQETQYF
>TRBV7-2|.|TRBJ2-3|.
TGTGCCAGCAGCTTAAATCTAGCCCCAGATACGCAGTATTTT
CASSLNLAPDTQYF
>TRBV28|TRBD2|TRBJ2-4|.
TGTGCCAGCAGTTTAACCGGACTAGCCGAGACCAAAAACATTCAGTACTTC
CASSLTGLAETKNIQYF
>TRBV19|.|TRBJ1-3|.
TGTGCCAGTAGTCGACTTGATCGAAGAGGTGGAAACACCATATATTTT
CASSRLDRRGGNTIYF
>TRBV30|.|TRBJ2-7|.
TGTGCCTGGAGTGATAGGTACGAGCAGTACTTC
CAWSDRYEQYF
>TRBV6-6|TRBD2|TRBJ2-7|.
TGTGCCAGCAGTTACTCAAGCGGGAGAGGGGGGGAGCAGTACTTC
CASSYSSGRGGEQYF
>TRBV29-1|TRBD2|TRBJ2-1|.
TGCAGCGTTGAACCCTTCCTAGCGGAGGCTTACAATGAGCAGTTCTTC
CSVEPFLAEAYNEQFF
>TRBV9|.|TRBJ2-2|.
TGTGCCAGCAGCGATGAGGCGGCGAACACCGGGGAGCTGTTTTTT
CASSDEAANTGELFF
>TRBV7-3|TRBD1|TRBJ2-3|.
TGTGCCAGCAGCAGCGGGACAGGGCACACAGATACGCAGTATTTT
CASSSGTGHTDTQYF
>TRBV28|.|TRBJ1-1|.
TGTGCCAGCAGCCCTCCCGGGCGGATGAACACTGAAGCTTTCTTT
CASSPPGRMNTEAFF
>TRBV7-2|.|TRBJ2-2|.
TGTGCCAGCAGAGTCGGACCGACCGGGGAGCTGTTTTTT
CASRVGPTGELFF
>TRBV11-2|.|TRBJ2-7|.
TGTGCCAGCAGCCTTGGGGGGACCTACGAGCAGTACTTC
CASSLGGTYEQYF
>TRBV5-5|TRBD2|TRBJ2-7|.
TGTGCCAGCAGCTCGTCCCTAGCGGGAGCGGGAGAGCAGTACTTC
CASSSSLAGAGEQYF
>TRBV28|.|TRBJ2-1|.
TGTGCCAGCAGCCCCAGACTAGTCTGGGGTTTGAATGAGCAGTTCTTC
CASSPRLVWGLNEQFF
>TRBV7-3|TRBD1|TRBJ2-7|.
TGTGCCAGCAGCTTAAACAGGGGGGACGACGAGCAGTACTTC
CASSLNRGDDEQYF
>TRBV13|TRBD1|TRBJ1-4|.
TGTGCCAGCAGCGACCAGACAGGGTCAGGTGCAACTAATGAAAAACTGTTTTTT
CASSDQTGSGATNEKLFF
>TRBV5-1|TRBD1|TRBJ2-2|.
TGCGCCAGCAGCCCGGACAGGGCGAACACCGGGGAGCTGTTTTTT
CASSPDRANTGELFF
>TRBV5-1|.|TRBJ1-6|.
TGCGCCAGCAGCTTGTCGGGTGGACGGGGTTCACCCCTCCACTTT
CASSLSGGRGSPLHF
>TRBV28|TRBD1|TRBJ2-3|.
TGTGCCAGCAGCCAACAGGGGACAGATACGCAGTATTTT
CASSQQGTDTQYF
>TRBV7-8|.|TRBJ2-7|.
TGTGCCAGCAGCTTACCCCTTAGGAGGGGAGTTAACTACGAGCAGTACTTC
CASSLPLRRGVNYEQYF
>TRBV5-1|TRBD1|TRBJ1-3|.
TGCGCCAGCAGCTTGGGCCCAGGGGGCAGAAACACCATATATTTT
CASSLGPGGRNTIYF
>TRBV9|.|TRBJ2-5|.
TGTGCCAGCAGCGTAGGTTGGGGGGCCGGAGAGACCCAGTACTTC
CASSVGWGAGETQYF
>TRBV11-2|.|TRBJ1-4|.
TGTGCCAGCGCCCGCGGCAGGGCGGCAACTAATGAAAAACTGTTTTTT
CASARGRAATNEKLFF
>TRBV9|.|TRBJ2-2|.
TGTGCCAGCAGCGTAGCTAGTCAGCAGAACACCGGGGAGCTGTTTTTT
CASSVASQQNTGELFF
>TRBV18|.|TRBJ2-5|few
TGTGCCAGCTCACCAAGGGCAGAGACCCAGTACTTC
CASSPRAETQYF
>TRBV7-8|TRBD2|TRBJ2-7|.
TGTGCCAGCAGCTTAGGTTGGCTAGCGGGAGTCAGAGAGCAGTACTTC
CASSLGWLAGVREQYF
>TRBV11-2|.|TRBJ2-7|.
TGTGCCAGCAGAGGGGGGGGCTTATACGAGCAGTACTTC
CASRGGGLYEQYF
>TRBV14|TRBD2|TRBJ2-7|once
TGTGCCAGTCGGACTAGCGGGACTAACGAGCAGTACTTC
CASRTSGTNEQYF
>TRBV20-1|.|TRBJ2-1|.
TGCAGTGCTACGGCAAATGAGCAGTTCTTC
CSATANEQFF
>TRBV4-1|.|TRBJ2-7|.
TGCGCCAGCAGCCCTCTGTACTTC
CASSPLYF
>TRBV7-3|.|TRBJ2-1|.
TGTGCCAGCAGCTTAACCACAATAGCGGAGCCCTACAATGAGCAGTTCTTC
CASSLTTIAEPYNEQFF
>TRBV5-1|.|TRBJ2-2|.
TGCGCCAGCAGGGTGGGGTTCGACACCGGGGAGCTGTTTTTT
CASRVGFDTGELFF
>TRBV7-2|.|TRBJ1-1|.
TGTGCCAGCAGCTTAGGGGTCAGGGTCGGGACTGAAGCTTTCTTT
CASSLGVRVGTEAFF
>TRBV4-1|.|TRBJ1-2|once
TGCGCCAGCAGCCAAGATCTACAGGCTTCGGGCTACACCTTC
CASSQDLQASGYTF
>TRBV15|TRBD1|TRBJ1-2|.
TGTGCCACCAGCAGAGAGACAGGGGGCAGGGGGCAGCGCTATGGCTACACCTTC
CATSRETGGRGQRYGYTF
>TRBV7-2|TRBD2|TRBJ2-3|.
TGTGCCAGCAGCTCCCCGGGACTAGCCGCAACCTACACAGATACGCAGTATTTT
CASSSPGLAATYTDTQYF
>TRBV5-4|.|TRBJ1-1|.
TGTGCCAGCAGCCATGGGTCGGAGGGGACCTACCATCCGGCTTTCTTT
CASSHGSEGTYHPAFF
>TRBV29-1|TRBD1|TRBJ2-7|.
TGCAGCGTGGCAAAAAACCGGGACAGGGTCATCAACGAGCAGTACTTC
CSVAKNRDRVINEQYF
>TRBV6-6|.|TRBJ2-7|.
TGTGCCAGCAGGGAATTCCAAGGGGTCTACGAGCAGTACTTC
CASREFQGVYEQYF
>TRBV5-8|.|TRBJ1-4|.
TGTGCCAGACCACGGTTTTTTCGGGACGCTAATGAAAAACTGTTTTTT
CARPRFFRDANEKLFF
>TRBV30|TRBD2|TRBJ2-7|.
TGTGCCTGGAGTGGATCCAGCCGCGGGGGGGGCTTCTACGAGCAGTACTTC
CAWSGSSRGGGFYEQYF
>TRBV28|.|TRBJ1-1|.
TGTGCCAGCAGTTTAGGAGGGACGGGGAACACTGAAGCTTTCTTT
CASSLGGTGNTEAFF
>TRBV6-6|TRBD2|TRBJ2-7|.
TGTGCCAGCAGTACGGGGACTAGCGACTACGAGCAGTACTTC
CASSTGTSDYEQYF
>TRBV9|TRBD2|TRBJ2-3|.
TGTGCCAGCAGCGTAGATGCTAGCGGGAGGGCTAGCACAGATACGCAGTATTTT
CASSVDASGRASTDTQYF
>TRBV9|.|TRBJ2-7|.
TGTGCCAGCTCAGCAACTAGCAGAGACTACGAGCAGTACTTC
CASSATSRDYEQYF
>TRBV6-5|.|TRBJ2-1|.
TGTGCCAGCAGCCCCGAAGGATCGGGGTACAATGAGCAGTTCTTC
CASSPEGSGYNEQFF
>TRBV2|TRBD1|TRBJ2-4|.
TGTGCCAGCAGTCCTGACAGGGGCTCCGGAAACATTCAGTACTTC
CASSPDRGSGNIQYF
>TRBV14|TRBD2|TRBJ2-3|.
TGTGCCAGCAGCCCCACTAGCGGGAGCATAGCAGATACGCAGTATTTT
CASSPTSGSIADTQYF
>TRBV19|.|TRBJ2-7|once
TGTGCCAGTAGTATAGATGGGGGATACGAGCAGTACTTC
CASSIDGGYEQYF
>TRBV27|TRBD2|TRBJ2-3|.
TGTGCCAGCAGTTCTCTAGGGAAGGGAGGGTGGTTGAGCACAGATACGCAGTATTTT
CASSSLGKGGWLSTDTQYF
>TRBV30|TRBD2|TRBJ2-1|.
TGTGCCTGGTATGGGACTAGCGGGGACTCCTACAATGAGCAGTTCTTC
CAWYGTSGDSYNEQFF
>TRBV28|.|TRBJ1-1|.
TGTGCCAGCAGGTCGGGAGCTGAAGCTTTCTTT
CASRSGAEAFF
>TRBV28|.|TRBJ1-2|.
TGTGCCAGCAGTTTCTGGGGAGGGAATGGCTACACCTTC
CASSFWGGNGYTF
>TRBV6-1|TRBD1|TRBJ2-2|.
TGTGCCAGCAGTGCACCTGACAGGGCGGTGTACACCGGGGAGCTGTTTTTT
CASSAPDRAVYTGELFF